This T cell receptor (beta chain) was sequenced for a study of blood T cell repertoires in COVID-19. Study overall: Spain, Italy and the United States supplied samples that represented acute and convalescent COVID-19. Nucleic acid was either cDNA or gDNA, and it came from T cells, B-cell-depleted T cells, or PBMCs.

The CDR3 runs to 13 residues. V dropped 11 bases and J dropped 1 base, with 12 bases sitting between them. CDR1 and CDR2 (germline): SEHNR, FQNEAQ (reference sequence). In the original workflow: Estimation of nucleated cell counts relied on the amplification of reference gene primers. Data came from immunoSEQ multiplex PCR; TCRdb stores just in-frame clones and leaves some out. The V and J calls and clone size are taken from that table; D and trimming were inferred from the DNA. The sample includes 150,000 to 200,000 clones, 65% to 85% of them seen just once. A single count supports this clone. This clonotype was obtained from a woman of 80 years or more with active or convalescent COVID-19. Material: peripheral blood. The V gene is TRBV7-9, the J gene TRBJ2-1, with D maybe TRBD1 (6 bases). The CDR3 DNA is TGTGCCCGACAGGATAAATCCTACAATGAGCAGTTCTTC. Its protein product is CARQDKSYNEQFF.